This TCR beta chain was obtained from a study of CD8 T cells in Susac syndrome. The RNA, about 0.45 to 1 ug, was put through reverse transcription using random hexamers. A multiplex approach, immunoSEQ multiplex PCR, amplified TCR beta CDR3 across 54 Vbeta and 13 Jbeta. TCRdb itself ran the immunoSEQ multiplex PCR reads through MiXCR, one entry per CDR3 protein. Of about 300,000 distinct CDR3 sequences listed, about 92% are singletons. The multiple sclerosis control group was made up of treatment-naive patients with stable or active relapsing-remitting disease. Germline V gene sequence: CDR1 SGHVS, CDR2 FQNEAQ. The CDR3 sequence is 21 residues long. Trimming cost V 2 bases and J 0 bases; bases outside gene matches: 11.

Material for sequencing was CD4+ T cells from PBMCs. This receptor was identified in a human donor with multiple sclerosis. The gene calls are TRBV7-8 and TRBJ2-1, with 15 bases lining up with TRBD2. As DNA, the CDR3 is TGTGCCAGCAGCTTATCAGGACTAGCGGGAGGGCCCGTGAGCTCCTACAATGAGCAGTTCTTC. It specifies CASSLSGLAGGPVSSYNEQFF.